The T cell receptor (beta chain) under discussion was sequenced for a study of human T cells and chemical hapten exposure. Per germline, CDR1 SQVTM and CDR2 ANQGSEA. Between the trimmed V and J ends, which lost 5 bases and 2 bases, there was a span of 13 bases. The CDR3 contains 13 residues. Described time point: patch test 1, 2 weeks after DPC sensitization. Treatment given: therapeutic diphenylcyclopropenone sensitization with weekly scalp DPC. This clonotype was detected many times. TCRdb reanalysed the RACE reads using MiXCR and keeps one entry per CDR3 protein. The sample carries roughly 200,000 distinct CDR3 sequences, 20% to 25% recorded once.

This clonotype was sampled from a woman aged 50 to 60 with alopecia areata. Some clones in this sample may be carry-over from other donors' samples. Sequenced material: whole blood, taken in connection with sensitization to the hapten diphenylcyclopropenone (DPC). J is TRBJ2-7 and V is TRBV29-1; D is ambiguous. CDR3 in amino acids: CSVPGSSPYEQYF. CDR3 coding DNA: TGCAGCGTTCCCGGAAGTAGCCCCTACGAGCAGTACTTC.